This T cell receptor (beta chain) was identified during a study of cytomegalovirus exposure and HLA in healthy donors. Trimming cost V 5 bases and J 0 bases, with 12 bases left between them. Germline-derived CDR1 and CDR2 are PRHDT and FYEKMQ (reference sequence). The CDR3 has 15 residues. The PCR was carried out with 60 Vbeta primers and 13 Jbeta primers. Measured with immunoSEQ multiplex PCR; TCRdb has only the in-frame clones, and not every one. The sample lists about 120,000 clones, 8% to 11% occurring once. Concerning this clone itself: Its antigen is undetermined.

The study's findings and limits: TCR beta V- and J-gene trimming was later associated with a missense DCLRE1C variant.

What was sequenced was PBMCs. This clonotype was sampled from a woman between 18 and 29 years old in good health and CMV-seropositive. This chain uses TRBV13 with TRBJ2-3; D is possibly TRBD1 (6 bases). CDR3 protein: CASSPPGESTDTQYF. DNA of the CDR3: TGTGCCAGCAGCCCCCCAGGGGAGAGCACAGATACGCAGTATTTT.